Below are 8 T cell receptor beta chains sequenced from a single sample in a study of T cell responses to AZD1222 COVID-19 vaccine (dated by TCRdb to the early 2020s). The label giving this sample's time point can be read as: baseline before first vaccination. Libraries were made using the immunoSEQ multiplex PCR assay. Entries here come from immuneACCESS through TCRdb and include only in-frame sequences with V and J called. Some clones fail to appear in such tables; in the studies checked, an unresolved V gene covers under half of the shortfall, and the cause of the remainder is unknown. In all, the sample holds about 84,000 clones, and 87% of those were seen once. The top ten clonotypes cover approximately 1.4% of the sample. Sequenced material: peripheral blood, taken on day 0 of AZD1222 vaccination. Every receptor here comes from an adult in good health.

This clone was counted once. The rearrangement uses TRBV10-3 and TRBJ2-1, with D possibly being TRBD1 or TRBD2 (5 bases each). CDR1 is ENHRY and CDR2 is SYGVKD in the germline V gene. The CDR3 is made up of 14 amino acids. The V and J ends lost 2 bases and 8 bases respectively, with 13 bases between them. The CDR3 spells CAISEGRARDEQFF. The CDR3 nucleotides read TGTGCCATCAGTGAGGGCAGGGCGAGGGATGAGCAGTTCTTC.

The CDR3 region is CASLQGAPGTGELFF. The CDR3 bases are TGTGCCAGCCTCCAGGGGGCTCCGGGCACCGGGGAGCTGTTTTTT. This chain connects TRBV6-5 to TRBJ2-2; TRBD1 agrees at 8 bases. This CDR3 spans 15 amino acids. CDR1 and CDR2 (germline): MNHEY, SVGAGI. Trimming cost V 8 bases and J 4 bases; bases outside gene matches: 9.

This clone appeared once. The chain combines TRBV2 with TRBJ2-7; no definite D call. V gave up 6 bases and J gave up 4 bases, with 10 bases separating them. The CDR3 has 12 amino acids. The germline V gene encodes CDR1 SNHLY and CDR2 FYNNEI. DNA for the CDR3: TGTGCCAGCAGCGCTTTGGCATACGAGCAGTACTTC. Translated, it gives CASSALAYEQYF.

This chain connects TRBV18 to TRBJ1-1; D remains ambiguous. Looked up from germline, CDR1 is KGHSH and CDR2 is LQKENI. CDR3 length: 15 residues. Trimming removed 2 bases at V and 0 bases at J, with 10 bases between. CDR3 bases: TGTGCCAGCTCACCAACCCTCGGGATGAACACTGAAGCTTTCTTT. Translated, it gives CASSPTLGMNTEAFF.

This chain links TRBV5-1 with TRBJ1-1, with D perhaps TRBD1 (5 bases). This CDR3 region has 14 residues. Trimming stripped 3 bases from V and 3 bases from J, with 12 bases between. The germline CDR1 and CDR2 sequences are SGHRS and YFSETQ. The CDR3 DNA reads TGCGCCAGCAGCTCCTCAATGGGGGACACTGAAGCTTTCTTT. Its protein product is CASSSSMGDTEAFF.

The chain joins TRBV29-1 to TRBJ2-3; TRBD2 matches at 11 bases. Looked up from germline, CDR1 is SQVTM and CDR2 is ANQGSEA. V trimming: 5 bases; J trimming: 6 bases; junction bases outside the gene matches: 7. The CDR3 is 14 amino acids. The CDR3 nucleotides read TGCAGCGTTCGCACTAGCGGGAGAGGGGATACGCAGTATTTT. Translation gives CSVRTSGRGDTQYF.

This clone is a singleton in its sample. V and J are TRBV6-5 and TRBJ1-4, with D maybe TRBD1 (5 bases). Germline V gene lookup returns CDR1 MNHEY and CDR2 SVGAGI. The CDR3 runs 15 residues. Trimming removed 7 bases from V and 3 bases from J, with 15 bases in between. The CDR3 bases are TGTGCCAGCAACGAGTTGGGGGGGGCTAATGAAAAACTGTTTTTT. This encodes CASNELGGANEKLFF.

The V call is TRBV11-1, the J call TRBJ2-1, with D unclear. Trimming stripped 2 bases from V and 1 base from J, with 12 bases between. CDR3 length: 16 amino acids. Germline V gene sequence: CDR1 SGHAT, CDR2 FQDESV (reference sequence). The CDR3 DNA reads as TGTGCCAGCAGCTTACTCAACTTCAATTCCTACAATGAGCAGTTCTTC. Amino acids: CASSLLNFNSYNEQFF.